A single sample gave rise to the 13 T cell receptor beta chains below, sequenced in a study of cytomegalovirus exposure and HLA in healthy donors. PCR involved 60 Vbeta and 13 Jbeta primers. Clones were sequenced by immunoSEQ multiplex PCR, and TCRdb holds only the in-frame ones, with some missing. Of approximately 220,000 clones in the sample, approximately 80% were seen once. Sequencing was done on a sample of PBMCs. These receptor sequences come from a boy aged 2-9 years in good health and CMV-seronegative.

This clone was detected only a few times. The chain carries TRBV5-1 and TRBJ1-1, with TRBD1 matching over 7 bases. CDR3 length: 13 residues. V trimming: 4 bases; J trimming: 5 bases; junction bases outside the gene matches: 5. Looked up from germline, CDR1 is SGHRS and CDR2 is YFSETQ. The CDR3 DNA is TGCGCCAGCAGCCAGACAGGGATTACTGAAGCTTTCTTT. It translates to CASSQTGITEAFF.

The CDR3 DNA follows: TGCGCCAGCAGCCAAGTCGAGACGGGCTACGAGCAGTACTTC. Translation: CASSQVETGYEQYF. The chain is built from TRBV4-1 and TRBJ2-7, with D hard to call. The CDR3 is 14 amino acids. The V gene lost 1 base and the J gene lost 3 bases, with 10 bases spanning the gap. CDR1 and CDR2 (germline): MGHRA, YSYEKL.

The genes are TRBV11-2 and TRBJ2-5, with D possibly matching TRBD1 (6 bases). The CDR3 sequence is 15 residues long. Germline V gene data show CDR1 as SGHAT and CDR2 as FQNNGV. Trimming removed 0 bases at V and 0 bases at J, with 8 bases between. The CDR3 loop is CASSLEWTDQETQYF. Written as DNA, the CDR3 is TGTGCCAGCAGCTTAGAATGGACAGACCAAGAGACCCAGTACTTC.

This clone has only a few counts. The CDR3 here is CSVSGGAGYGYTF. The CDR3 DNA is TGCAGCGTCTCGGGCGGGGCGGGCTATGGCTACACCTTC. This chain links TRBV29-1 with TRBJ1-2, with D possibly matching TRBD1 (5 bases). The germline CDR1 and CDR2 sequences are SQVTM and ANQGSEA. The CDR3 totals 13 residues. The V gene lost 6 bases and the J gene lost 4 bases, with 15 bases spanning the gap.

The genes are TRBV6-1 and TRBJ2-1; 7 nucleotides match TRBD1. Per germline, CDR1 MNHNS and CDR2 SASEGT. The CDR3 loop spans 13 amino acids. The V and J ends lost 4 bases and 4 bases, in that order; junction bases with no gene match: 1. The CDR3 spells CASSVTGYNEQFF. CDR3 DNA: TGTGCCAGCAGTGTGACAGGGTACAATGAGCAGTTCTTC.

V usage is TRBV6-6 and J usage is TRBJ2-3; TRBD1 matches at 8 bases. V gave up 5 bases and J gave up 0 bases; unmatched junction bases: 4. This CDR3 has 15 residues. CDR1 is MNHNY and CDR2 is SVGAGI in the germline V gene (reference sequence). In DNA form, the CDR3 reads TGTGCCAGCAGTAAGGGGGACAGGAGCACAGATACGCAGTATTTT. Protein sequence: CASSKGDRSTDTQYF.

In DNA, the CDR3 is TGTGCCAGTAGTATTAAGGGGTGGAACATTCAGTACTTC. Amino acids: CASSIKGWNIQYF. The V gene is TRBV19, the J gene TRBJ2-4; possibly TRBD1 for D (5 bases). The CDR3 covers 13 residues. Germline lookup yields CDR1 LNHDA and CDR2 SQIVND (reference sequence). V lost 3 bases and J 7 bases, leaving 10 bases between the germline ends.

The rearrangement joins TRBV6-5 to TRBJ1-1, with 9 bases that match TRBD1. The V and J ends lost 2 bases and 0 bases, in that order; junction bases with no gene match: 1. Germline assignment: CDR1 MNHEY and CDR2 SVGAGI. The CDR3 loop spans 15 amino acids. The chain's CDR3 is CASSYDRGMNTEAFF. CDR3 sequence (DNA): TGTGCCAGCAGTTACGACAGGGGGATGAACACTGAAGCTTTCTTT.

This CDR3 reads CASSEGMGGGGKAFF. The DNA of the CDR3 is TGTGCCAGCAGTGAAGGAATGGGGGGGGGAGGAAAAGCTTTCTTT. The gene calls are TRBV6-1 and TRBJ1-1, with a weak D call TRBD1 (5 bases). The germline gives CDR1 MNHNS, CDR2 SASEGT. The CDR3 is made up of 15 amino acids. Trimming took off 1 base at V and 9 bases at J, with 18 bases between the two ends.

The V call is TRBV29-1, the J call TRBJ2-7; 9 nucleotides line up with TRBD1. The germline V gene has CDR1 SQVTM and CDR2 ANQGSEA. Losses at the gene ends were 5 bases for V and 2 bases for J; bases not matched to a gene: 4. This CDR3 is 13 amino acids long. The CDR3 protein is CSVLWDRAYEQYF. In nucleotides, the CDR3 is TGCAGCGTTCTGTGGGACAGGGCCTACGAGCAGTACTTC.

The chain recombines TRBV27 with TRBJ1-2, with 9 nucleotides matching TRBD1. This CDR3 spans 15 amino acids. J lost 5 bases, V lost 2 bases, and 6 bases had no gene match. Per germline, CDR1 MNHEY and CDR2 SMNVEV (reference sequence). Here the CDR3 reads CASSLRGQGSYGYTF. The CDR3 nucleotides are TGTGCCAGCAGTTTAAGGGGACAGGGTTCTTATGGCTACACCTTC.

The J gene is TRBJ1-2, the V gene TRBV10-3; TRBD1 agrees at 9 bases. The CDR3 covers 13 residues. Germline V gene data show CDR1 as ENHRY and CDR2 as SYGVKD. The V and J ends lost 6 bases and 8 bases, in that order; junction bases with no gene match: 7. DNA for the CDR3: TGTGCCATCAGGGGGGACAGGGCGAGGGGCTACACCTTC. Translating it yields CAIRGDRARGYTF.

The V call is TRBV7-9, the J call TRBJ2-3, with 9 nucleotides matching TRBD2. Unmatched junction bases numbered 8, after V lost 5 bases and J lost 2 bases. From germline, CDR1 is SEHNR and CDR2 FQNEAQ (reference sequence). CDR3 size: 16 residues. In nucleotides, the CDR3 is TGTGCCAGCAGCAAAGAGGGACTAGCCGTCACAGATACGCAGTATTTT. This encodes CASSKEGLAVTDTQYF.